The sequence of this T cell receptor beta chain was determined in a study of response to subunit inactivated influenza vaccine. V lost 4 bases, J lost 3 bases, and 17 bases lay in between. The CDR3 is made up of 15 amino acids. Germline V gives CDR1 SGDLS, CDR2 YYNGEE. This clonotype was counted between two and nine times. Its target is not known. TCRdb re-called the RT-PCR reads through MiXCR, storing one row per CDR3 protein. The data show fewer than 800,000 distinct CDR3 sequences, with approximately 14% seen just once and about 9.9% held by the top ten. Findings and caveats of the study: With each seasonal influenza vaccination, the authors suggested, few new T cells are recruited.

The TCR comes from a man aged 50 or older who received an inactivated influenza vaccine. This sequence joins TRBV9 and TRBJ2-7, with D perhaps given as TRBD1 or TRBD2 (5 bases each). The source material was PBMCs from blood, sampled 11 to 12 days after vaccination. The CDR3: CASSPHESGHYEQYF. CDR3 DNA sequence: TGTGCCAGCAGCCCGCACGAGTCGGGGCACTACGAGCAGTACTTC.